Described below is a single T cell receptor (beta chain) sequence and its context. Its specificity is not known. The CDR3 end lies 3 residues beyond the end of the read and is filled in from the germline J gene. The data stem from a study of T cells in women clearing cervical HPV infection. Background on the study: Control women cleared a single incident HPV16 infection within 12 months.

Sequencing was performed with immunoSEQ multiplex PCR; in TCRdb, only in-frame clones are kept and a portion is missing. The sample totals tens of thousands of clones; its top ten clones hold 15% to 20%. Study-wide findings and caveats: Timing of associations relative to infection is unclear; T-cell subsets were not isolated.

The CDR3 runs to 16 residues. V was clipped by 6 bases and J by 3 bases; unmatched bases: 11. Per the germline V gene, CDR1 is SNHLY and CDR2 is FYNNEI. The sequence was collected from a woman aged 18 to 75 with a cervical HPV16 infection that either progressed to CIN3+ or cleared (not recorded which). The J gene is TRBJ2-7, the V gene TRBV2; 10 bases are a match to TRBD2. Sequenced input: blood buffy coat. CDR3: CASSGLLAGVNYEQYF. The part of the CDR3 DNA that was read is TGTGCCAGCAGCGGCCTCCTAGCGGGAGTTAACTACGAG.